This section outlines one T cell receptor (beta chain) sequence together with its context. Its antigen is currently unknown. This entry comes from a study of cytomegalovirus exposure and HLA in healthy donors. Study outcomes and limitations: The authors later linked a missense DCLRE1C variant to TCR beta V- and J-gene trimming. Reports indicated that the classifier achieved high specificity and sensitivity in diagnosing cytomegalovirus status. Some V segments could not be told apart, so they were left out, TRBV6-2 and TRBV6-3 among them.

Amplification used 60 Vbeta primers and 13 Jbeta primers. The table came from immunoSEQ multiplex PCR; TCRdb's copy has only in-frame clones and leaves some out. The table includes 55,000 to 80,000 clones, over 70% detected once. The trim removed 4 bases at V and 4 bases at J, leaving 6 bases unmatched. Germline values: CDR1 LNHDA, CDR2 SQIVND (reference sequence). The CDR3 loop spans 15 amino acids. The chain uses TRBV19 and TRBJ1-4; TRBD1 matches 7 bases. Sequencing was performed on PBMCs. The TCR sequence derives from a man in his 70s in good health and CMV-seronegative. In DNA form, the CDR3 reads TGTGCCAGTAGTAGTTGGACAGGTGGTAATGAAAAACTGTTTTTT. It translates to CASSSWTGGNEKLFF.